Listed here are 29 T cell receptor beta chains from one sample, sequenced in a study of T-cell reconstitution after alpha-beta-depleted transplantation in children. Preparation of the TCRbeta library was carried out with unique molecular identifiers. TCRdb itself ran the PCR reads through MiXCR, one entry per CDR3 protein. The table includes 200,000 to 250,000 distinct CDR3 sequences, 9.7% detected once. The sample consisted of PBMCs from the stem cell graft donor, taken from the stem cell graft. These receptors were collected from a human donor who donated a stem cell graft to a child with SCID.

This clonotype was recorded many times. The CDR3 spells CASSFGGTGVMNTEAFF. In DNA form, the CDR3 reads TGCGCCAGCAGCTTCGGCGGGACAGGTGTTATGAACACTGAAGCTTTCTTT. This chain connects TRBV5-1 to TRBJ1-1; TRBD1 agrees at 8 bases. This CDR3 has 17 residues. The V segment lost 2 bases and the J segment 0 bases; nucleotides outside the gene matches: 9. CDR1 and CDR2 from the germline V gene are SGHRS and YFSETQ.

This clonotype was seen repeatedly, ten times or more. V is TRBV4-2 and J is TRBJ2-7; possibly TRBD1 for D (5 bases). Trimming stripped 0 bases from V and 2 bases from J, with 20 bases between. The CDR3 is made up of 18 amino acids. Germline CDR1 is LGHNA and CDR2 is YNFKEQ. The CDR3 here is CASSQDSVRSGRAYEQYF. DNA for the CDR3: TGTGCCAGCAGCCAAGATTCCGTTCGGTCGGGCAGGGCCTACGAGCAGTACTTC.

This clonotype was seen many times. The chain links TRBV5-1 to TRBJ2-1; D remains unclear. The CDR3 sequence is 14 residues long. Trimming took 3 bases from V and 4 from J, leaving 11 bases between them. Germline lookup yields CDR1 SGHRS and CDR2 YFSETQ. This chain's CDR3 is CASSSYRAYNEQFF. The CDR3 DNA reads TGCGCCAGCAGCTCGTATCGAGCGTACAATGAGCAGTTCTTC. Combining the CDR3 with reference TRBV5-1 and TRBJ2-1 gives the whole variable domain KAGVTQTPRYLIKTRGQQVTLSCSPISGHRSVSWYQQTPGQGLQFLFEYFSETQRNKGNFPGRFSGRQFSNSRSEMNVSTLELGDSALYLCASSSYRAYNEQFFGPGTRLTVL.

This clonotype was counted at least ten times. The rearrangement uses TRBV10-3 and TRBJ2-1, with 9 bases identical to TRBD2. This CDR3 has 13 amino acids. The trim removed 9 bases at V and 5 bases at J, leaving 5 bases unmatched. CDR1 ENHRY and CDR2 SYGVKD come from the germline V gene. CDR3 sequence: CAIATSGHNEQFF. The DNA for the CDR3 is TGTGCCATTGCGACTAGCGGCCACAATGAGCAGTTCTTC.

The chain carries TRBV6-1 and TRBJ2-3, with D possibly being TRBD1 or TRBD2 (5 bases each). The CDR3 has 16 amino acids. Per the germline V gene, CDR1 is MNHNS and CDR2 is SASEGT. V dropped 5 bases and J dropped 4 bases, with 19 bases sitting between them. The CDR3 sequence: CASSPLSGRPPDTQYF. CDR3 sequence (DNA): TGTGCCAGCAGTCCGCTTTCGGGACGGCCCCCAGATACGCAGTATTTT.

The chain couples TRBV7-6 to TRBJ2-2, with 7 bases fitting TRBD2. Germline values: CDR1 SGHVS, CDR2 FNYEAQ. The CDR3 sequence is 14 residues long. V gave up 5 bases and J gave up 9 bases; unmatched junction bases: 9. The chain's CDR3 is CASSTSGAGRELFF. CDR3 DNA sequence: TGTGCCAGCAGCACCAGCGGGGCAGGGAGGGAGCTGTTTTTT.

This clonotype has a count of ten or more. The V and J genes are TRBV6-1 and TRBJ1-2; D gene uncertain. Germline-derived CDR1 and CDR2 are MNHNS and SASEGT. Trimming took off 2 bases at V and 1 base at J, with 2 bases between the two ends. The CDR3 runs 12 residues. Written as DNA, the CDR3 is TGTGCCAGCAGTGAACATAACTATGGCTACACCTTC. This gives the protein CASSEHNYGYTF.

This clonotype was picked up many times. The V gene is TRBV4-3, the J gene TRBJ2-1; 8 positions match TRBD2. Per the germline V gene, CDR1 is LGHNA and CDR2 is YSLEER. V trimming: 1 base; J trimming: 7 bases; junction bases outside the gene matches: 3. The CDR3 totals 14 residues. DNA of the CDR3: TGCGCCAGCAGCCAAGCGGGGGGGCTGAATGAGCAGTTCTTC. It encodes CASSQAGGLNEQFF.

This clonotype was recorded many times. This chain's CDR3 is CASSLGGTGEQFF. In DNA, the CDR3 is TGTGCCAGCAGCTTGGGTGGCACCGGTGAGCAGTTCTTC. This chain joins TRBV5-4 and TRBJ2-1; D remains ambiguous. V shed 0 bases and J shed 9 bases, with 10 bases lying between them. This CDR3 contains 13 residues. The germline V gene encodes CDR1 SGHNT and CDR2 YYREEE (reference sequence).

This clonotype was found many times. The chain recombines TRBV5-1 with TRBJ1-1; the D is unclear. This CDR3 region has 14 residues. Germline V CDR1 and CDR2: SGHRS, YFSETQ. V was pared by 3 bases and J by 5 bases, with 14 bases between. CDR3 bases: TGCGCCAGCAGCTATTCGGGTGCACTAACTGAAGCTTTCTTT. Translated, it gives CASSYSGALTEAFF.

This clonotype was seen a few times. CDR3 nucleotide sequence: TGTGCCAGCAGCTTAGTACGTGTAGGGAACACTGAAGCTTTCTTT. Its protein is CASSLVRVGNTEAFF. The V call is TRBV7-2, the J call TRBJ1-1, with D uncertain. Between the trimmed V and J ends, which lost 1 base and 1 base, there was a span of 10 bases. The CDR3 is 15 amino acids. In germline, CDR1 is SGHTA, CDR2 FQGNSA. Variable domain in full (rest from reference TRBV7-2 and TRBJ1-1): GAGVSQSPSNKVTEKGKDVELRCDPISGHTALYWYRQSLGQGLEFLIYFQGNSAPDKSGLPSDRFSAERTGGSVSTLTIQRTQQEDSAVYLCASSLVRVGNTEAFFGQGTRLTVV.

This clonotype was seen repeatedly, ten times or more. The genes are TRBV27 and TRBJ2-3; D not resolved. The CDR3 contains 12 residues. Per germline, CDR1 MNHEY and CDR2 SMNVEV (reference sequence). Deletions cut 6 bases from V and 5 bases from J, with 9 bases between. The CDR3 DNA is TGTGCCAGCAGCAATTATATAGATACGCAGTATTTT. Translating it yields CASSNYIDTQYF.

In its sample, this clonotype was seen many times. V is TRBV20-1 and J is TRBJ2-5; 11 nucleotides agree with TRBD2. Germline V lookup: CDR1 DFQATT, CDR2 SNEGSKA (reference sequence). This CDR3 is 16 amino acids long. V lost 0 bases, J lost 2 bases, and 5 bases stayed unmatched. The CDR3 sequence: CSARDPSGGKQETQYF. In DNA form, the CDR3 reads TGCAGTGCTAGAGACCCTAGCGGGGGGAAGCAAGAGACCCAGTACTTC.

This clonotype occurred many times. The CDR3 protein is CASSTRQGFDEQFF. CDR3 bases: TGTGCCAGCAGTACTAGACAGGGTTTCGATGAGCAGTTCTTC. The rearrangement uses TRBV12-3 or TRBV12-4 and TRBJ2-1; 7 nucleotides match TRBD1. Unmatched junction bases numbered 9, after V lost 5 bases and J lost 8 bases. The CDR3 sequence is 14 residues long.

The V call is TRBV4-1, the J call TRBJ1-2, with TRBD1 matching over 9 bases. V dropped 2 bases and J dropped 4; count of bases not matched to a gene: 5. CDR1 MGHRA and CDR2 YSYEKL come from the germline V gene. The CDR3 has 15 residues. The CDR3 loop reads CASSQSGTGSYGYTF. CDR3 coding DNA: TGCGCCAGCAGCCAATCCGGGACAGGGAGCTATGGCTACACCTTC.

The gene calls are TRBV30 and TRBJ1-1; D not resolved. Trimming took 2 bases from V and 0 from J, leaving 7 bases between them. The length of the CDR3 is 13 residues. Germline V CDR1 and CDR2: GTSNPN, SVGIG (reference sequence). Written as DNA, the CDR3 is TGTGCCTGGAGTAGAGGCGTGAACACTGAAGCTTTCTTT. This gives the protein CAWSRGVNTEAFF.

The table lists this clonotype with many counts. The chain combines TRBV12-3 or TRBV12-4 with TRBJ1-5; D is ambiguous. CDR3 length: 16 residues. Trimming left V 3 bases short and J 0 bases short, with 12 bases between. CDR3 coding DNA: TGTGCCAGCAGTTTGGGCAGGACCTATAGCAATCAGCCCCAGCATTTT. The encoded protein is CASSLGRTYSNQPQHF.

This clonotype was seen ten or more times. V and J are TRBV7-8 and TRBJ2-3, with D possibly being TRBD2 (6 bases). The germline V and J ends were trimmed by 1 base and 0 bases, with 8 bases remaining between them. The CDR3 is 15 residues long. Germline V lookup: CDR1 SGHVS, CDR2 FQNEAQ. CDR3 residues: CASSLGRGSTDTQYF. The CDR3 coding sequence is TGTGCCAGCAGCTTAGGCCGGGGGAGCACAGATACGCAGTATTTT.

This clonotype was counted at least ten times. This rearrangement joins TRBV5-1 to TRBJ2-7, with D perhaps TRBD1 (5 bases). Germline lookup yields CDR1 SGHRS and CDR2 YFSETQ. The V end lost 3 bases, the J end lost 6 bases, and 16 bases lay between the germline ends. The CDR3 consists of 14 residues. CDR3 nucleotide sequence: TGCGCCAGCAGCTCCACCCCAGGGTTCAGCGAGCAGTACTTC. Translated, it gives CASSSTPGFSEQYF.

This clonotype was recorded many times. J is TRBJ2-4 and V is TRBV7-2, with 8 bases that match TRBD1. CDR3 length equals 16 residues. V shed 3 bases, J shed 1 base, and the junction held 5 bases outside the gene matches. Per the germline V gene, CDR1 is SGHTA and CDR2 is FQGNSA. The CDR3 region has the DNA TGTGCCAGCAGCTTGGCACGACAGGGGGCCAAAAACATTCAGTACTTC. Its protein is CASSLARQGAKNIQYF.

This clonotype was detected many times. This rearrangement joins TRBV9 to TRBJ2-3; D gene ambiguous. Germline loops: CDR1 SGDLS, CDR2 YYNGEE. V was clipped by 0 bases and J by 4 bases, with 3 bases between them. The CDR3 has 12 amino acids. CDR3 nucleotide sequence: TGTGCCAGCAGCGTAGTTGCAGATACGCAGTATTTT. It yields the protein CASSVVADTQYF.

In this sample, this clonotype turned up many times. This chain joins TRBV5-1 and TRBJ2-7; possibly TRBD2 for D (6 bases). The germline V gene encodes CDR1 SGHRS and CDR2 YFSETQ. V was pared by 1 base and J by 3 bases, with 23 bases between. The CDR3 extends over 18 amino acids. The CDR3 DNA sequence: TGCGCCAGCAGCTTGCGGCCTCCCGTGGGACTCCGGGACTACGAGCAGTACTTC. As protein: CASSLRPPVGLRDYEQYF.

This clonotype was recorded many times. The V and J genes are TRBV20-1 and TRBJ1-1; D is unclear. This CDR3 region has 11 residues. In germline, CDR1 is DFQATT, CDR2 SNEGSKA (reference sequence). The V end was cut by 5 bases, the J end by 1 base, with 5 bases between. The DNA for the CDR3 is TGCAGTGCTGACCGGAACACTGAAGCTTTCTTT. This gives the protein CSADRNTEAFF.

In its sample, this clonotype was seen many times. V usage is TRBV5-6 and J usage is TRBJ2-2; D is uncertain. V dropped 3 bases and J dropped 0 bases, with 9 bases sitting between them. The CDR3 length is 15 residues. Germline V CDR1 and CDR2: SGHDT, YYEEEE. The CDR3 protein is CASSYGPANTGELFF. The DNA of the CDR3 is TGTGCCAGCAGCTACGGACCGGCGAACACCGGGGAGCTGTTTTTT.

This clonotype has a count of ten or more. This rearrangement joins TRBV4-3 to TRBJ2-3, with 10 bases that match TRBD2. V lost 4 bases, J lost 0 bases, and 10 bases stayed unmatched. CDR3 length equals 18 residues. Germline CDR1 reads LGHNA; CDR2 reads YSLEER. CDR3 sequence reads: CASSPRTSGPLSTDTQYF. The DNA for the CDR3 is TGCGCCAGCAGCCCCCGGACTAGCGGTCCCCTAAGCACAGATACGCAGTATTTT.

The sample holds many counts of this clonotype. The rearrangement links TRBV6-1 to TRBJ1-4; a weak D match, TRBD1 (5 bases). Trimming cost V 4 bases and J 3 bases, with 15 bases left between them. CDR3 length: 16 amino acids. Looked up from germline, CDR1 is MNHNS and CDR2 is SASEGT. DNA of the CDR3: TGTGCCAGCAGTGGGGCCAGAGGGGAGCCTAATGAAAAACTGTTTTTT. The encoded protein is CASSGARGEPNEKLFF.

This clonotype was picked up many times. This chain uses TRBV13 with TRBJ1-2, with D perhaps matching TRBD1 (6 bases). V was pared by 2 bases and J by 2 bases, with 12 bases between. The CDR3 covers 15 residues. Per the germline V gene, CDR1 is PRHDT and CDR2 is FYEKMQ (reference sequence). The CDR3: CASSLRGTSNYGYTF. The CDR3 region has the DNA TGTGCCAGCAGCTTACGGGGGACATCCAACTATGGCTACACCTTC. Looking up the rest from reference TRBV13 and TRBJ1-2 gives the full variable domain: AAGVIQSPRHLIKEKRETATLKCYPIPRHDTVYWYQQGPGQDPQFLISFYEKMQSDKGSIPDRFSAQQFSDYHSELNMSSLELGDSALYFCASSLRGTSNYGYTFGSGTRLTVV.

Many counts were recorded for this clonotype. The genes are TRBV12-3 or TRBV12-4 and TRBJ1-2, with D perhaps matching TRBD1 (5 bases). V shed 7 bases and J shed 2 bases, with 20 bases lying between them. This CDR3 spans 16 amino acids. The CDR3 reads CASTLVGTTRNYGYTF. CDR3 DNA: TGTGCCAGCACCCTCGTCGGGACGACGAGAAACTATGGCTACACCTTC.

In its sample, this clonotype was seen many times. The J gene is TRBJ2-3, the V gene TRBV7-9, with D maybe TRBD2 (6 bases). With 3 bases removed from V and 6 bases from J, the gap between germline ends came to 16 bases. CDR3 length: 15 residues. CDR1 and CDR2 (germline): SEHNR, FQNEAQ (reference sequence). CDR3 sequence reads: CASSFKPGEEDTQYF. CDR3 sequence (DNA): TGTGCCAGCAGCTTTAAACCGGGGGAAGAGGATACGCAGTATTTT. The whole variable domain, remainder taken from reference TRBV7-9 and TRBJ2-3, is DTGVSQNPRHKITKRGQNVTFRCDPISEHNRLYWYRQTLGQGPEFLTYFQNEAQLEKSRLLSDRFSAERPKGSFSTLEIQRTEQGDSAMYLCASSFKPGEEDTQYFGPGTRLTVL.